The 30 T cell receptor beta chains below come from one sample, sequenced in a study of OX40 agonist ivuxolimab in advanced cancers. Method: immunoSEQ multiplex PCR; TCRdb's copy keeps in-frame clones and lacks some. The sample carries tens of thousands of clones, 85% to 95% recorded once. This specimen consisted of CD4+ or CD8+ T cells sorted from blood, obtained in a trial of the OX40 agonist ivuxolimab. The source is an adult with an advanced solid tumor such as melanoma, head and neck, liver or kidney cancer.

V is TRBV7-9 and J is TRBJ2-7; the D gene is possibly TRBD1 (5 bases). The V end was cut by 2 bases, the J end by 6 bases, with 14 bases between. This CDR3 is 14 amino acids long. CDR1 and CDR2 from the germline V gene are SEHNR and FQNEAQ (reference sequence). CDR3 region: CASSLRLGVSEQYF. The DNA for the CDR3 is TGTGCCAGCAGCTTACGGTTAGGGGTATCCGAGCAGTACTTC.

DNA of the CDR3: TGTGCCAGCTCACCGACGGGACAGGCGAACACCGGGGAGCTGTTTTTT. Protein product: CASSPTGQANTGELFF. The chain recombines TRBV18 with TRBJ2-2, with 8 bases matching TRBD1. CDR3 length equals 16 residues. Germline CDR1 is KGHSH and CDR2 is LQKENI. The V segment lost 3 bases and the J segment 0 bases; nucleotides outside the gene matches: 3. The whole variable domain, remainder taken from reference TRBV18 and TRBJ2-2, is NAGVMQNPRHLVRRRGQEARLRCSPMKGHSHVYWYRQLPEEGLKFMVYLQKENIIDESGMPKERFSAEFPKEGPSILRIQQVVRGDSAAYFCASSPTGQANTGELFFGEGSRLTVL.

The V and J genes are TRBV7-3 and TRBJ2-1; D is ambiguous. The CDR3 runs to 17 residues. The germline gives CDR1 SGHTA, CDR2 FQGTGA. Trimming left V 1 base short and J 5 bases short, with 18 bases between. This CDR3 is CASSLKVRLERHNEQFF. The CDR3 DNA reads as TGTGCCAGCAGCTTAAAAGTCCGCCTGGAGCGCCACAATGAGCAGTTCTTC.

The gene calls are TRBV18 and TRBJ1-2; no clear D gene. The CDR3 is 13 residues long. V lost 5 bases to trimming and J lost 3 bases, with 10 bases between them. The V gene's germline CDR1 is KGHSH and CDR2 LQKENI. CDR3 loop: CASSERRDYGYTF. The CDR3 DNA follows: TGTGCCAGCTCAGAAAGGAGGGACTATGGCTACACCTTC.

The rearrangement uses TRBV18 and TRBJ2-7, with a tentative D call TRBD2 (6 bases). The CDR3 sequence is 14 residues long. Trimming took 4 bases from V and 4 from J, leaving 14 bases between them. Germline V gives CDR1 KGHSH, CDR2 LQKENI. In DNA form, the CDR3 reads TGTGCCAGCTCACTTCTGGAGGGGTTATACGAGCAGTACTTC. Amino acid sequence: CASSLLEGLYEQYF.

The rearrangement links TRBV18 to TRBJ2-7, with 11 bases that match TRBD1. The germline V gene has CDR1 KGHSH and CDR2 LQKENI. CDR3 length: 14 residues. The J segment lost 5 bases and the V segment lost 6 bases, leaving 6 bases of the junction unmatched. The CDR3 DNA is TGTGCCAGCTCCCGCGGACAGGGGGCCAACGAGCAGTACTTC. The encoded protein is CASSRGQGANEQYF.

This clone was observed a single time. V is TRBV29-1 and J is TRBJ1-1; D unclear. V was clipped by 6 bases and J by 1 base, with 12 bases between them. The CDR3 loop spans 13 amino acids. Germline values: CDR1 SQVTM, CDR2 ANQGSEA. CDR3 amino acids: CSVLGPTNTEAFF. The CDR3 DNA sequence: TGCAGCGTCCTAGGGCCAACGAACACTGAAGCTTTCTTT.

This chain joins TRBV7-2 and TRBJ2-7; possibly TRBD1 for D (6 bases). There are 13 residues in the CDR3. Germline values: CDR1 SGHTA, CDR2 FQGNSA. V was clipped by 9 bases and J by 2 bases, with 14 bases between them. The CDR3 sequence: CASRTGFAYEQYF. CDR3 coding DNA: TGTGCCAGTAGAACAGGGTTCGCCTACGAGCAGTACTTC.

CDR3 sequence (DNA): TGCGCCAGCAGCCCGGACAGGGAGAACACTGAAGCTTTCTTT. Its protein product is CASSPDRENTEAFF. This rearrangement joins TRBV5-1 to TRBJ1-1, with 8 bases fitting TRBD1. Per germline, CDR1 SGHRS and CDR2 YFSETQ. The V segment lost 4 bases and the J segment 1 base; nucleotides outside the gene matches: 3. There are 14 residues in the CDR3. Full variable domain (missing parts from reference TRBV5-1 and TRBJ1-1): KAGVTQTPRYLIKTRGQQVTLSCSPISGHRSVSWYQQTPGQGLQFLFEYFSETQRNKGNFPGRFSGRQFSNSRSEMNVSTLELGDSALYLCASSPDRENTEAFFGQGTRLTVV.

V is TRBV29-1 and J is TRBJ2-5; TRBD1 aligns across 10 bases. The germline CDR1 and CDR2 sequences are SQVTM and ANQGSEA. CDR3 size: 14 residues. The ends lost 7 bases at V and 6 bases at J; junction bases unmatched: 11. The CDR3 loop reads CSADPGQGFQTQYF. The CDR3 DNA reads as TGCAGCGCTGACCCGGGACAGGGGTTCCAGACCCAGTACTTC. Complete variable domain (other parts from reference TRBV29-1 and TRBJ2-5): SAVISQKPSRDICQRGTSLTIQCQVDSQVTMMFWYRQQPGQSLTLIATANQGSEATYESGFVIDKFPISRPNLTFSTLTVSNMSPEDSSIYLCSADPGQGFQTQYFGPGTRLLVL.

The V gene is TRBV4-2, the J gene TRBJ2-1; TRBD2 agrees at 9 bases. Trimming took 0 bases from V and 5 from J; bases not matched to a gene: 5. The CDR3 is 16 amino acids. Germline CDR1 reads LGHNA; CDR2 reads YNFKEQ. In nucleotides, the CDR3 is TGTGCCAGCAGCCAAGAGGGCGGGAGGGCCGACAATGAGCAGTTCTTC. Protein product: CASSQEGGRADNEQFF.

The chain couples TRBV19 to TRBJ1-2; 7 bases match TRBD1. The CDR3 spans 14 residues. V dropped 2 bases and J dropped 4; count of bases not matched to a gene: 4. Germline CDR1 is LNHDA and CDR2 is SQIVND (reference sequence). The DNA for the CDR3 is TGTGCCAGTAGTATACAGGGGGTCGGCTATGGCTACACCTTC. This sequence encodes CASSIQGVGYGYTF.

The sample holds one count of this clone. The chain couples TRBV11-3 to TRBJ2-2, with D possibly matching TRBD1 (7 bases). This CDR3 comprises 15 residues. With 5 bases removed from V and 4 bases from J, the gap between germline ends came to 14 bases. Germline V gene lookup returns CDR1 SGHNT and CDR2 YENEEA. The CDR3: CASSPRRGLTGELFF. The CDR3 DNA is TGTGCCAGCAGCCCGAGGAGGGGGCTCACCGGGGAGCTGTTTTTT.

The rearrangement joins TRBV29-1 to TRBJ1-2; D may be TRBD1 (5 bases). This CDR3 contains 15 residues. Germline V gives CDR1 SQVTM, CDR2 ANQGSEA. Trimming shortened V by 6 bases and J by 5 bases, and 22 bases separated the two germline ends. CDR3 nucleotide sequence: TGCAGCGTAACCTTGGAGCAGGGTAACGGGTATGGCTACACCTTC. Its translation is CSVTLEQGNGYGYTF.

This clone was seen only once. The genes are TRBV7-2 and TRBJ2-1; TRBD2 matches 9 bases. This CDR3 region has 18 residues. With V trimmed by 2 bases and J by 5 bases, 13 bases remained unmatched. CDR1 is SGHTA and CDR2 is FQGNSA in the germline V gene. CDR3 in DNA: TGTGCCAGCAGCTTAAATCCCCCTCGGGCGGGAGGGAACAATGAGCAGTTCTTC. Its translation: CASSLNPPRAGGNNEQFF.

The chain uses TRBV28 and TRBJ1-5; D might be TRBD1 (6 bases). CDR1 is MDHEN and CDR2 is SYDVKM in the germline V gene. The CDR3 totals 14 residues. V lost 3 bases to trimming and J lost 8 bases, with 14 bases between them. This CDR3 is CASSFGGRAEPQHF. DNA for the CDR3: TGTGCCAGCAGTTTCGGGGGCAGGGCCGAGCCCCAGCATTTT.

Here the CDR3 DNA reads TGTGCCACTACGAGTGGGCCCTACGAGCAGTACTTC. Its protein product is CATTSGPYEQYF. The chain carries TRBV28 and TRBJ2-7; no reliable D call. Trimming removed 10 bases from V and 2 bases from J, with 12 bases in between. The V gene's germline CDR1 is MDHEN and CDR2 SYDVKM. The CDR3 loop spans 12 amino acids.

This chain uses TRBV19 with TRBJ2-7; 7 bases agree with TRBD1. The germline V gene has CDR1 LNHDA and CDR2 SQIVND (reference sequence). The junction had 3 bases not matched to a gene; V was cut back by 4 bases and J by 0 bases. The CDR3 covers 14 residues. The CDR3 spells CASSRQGDSYEQYF. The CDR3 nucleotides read TGTGCCAGTAGTAGACAGGGTGACTCCTACGAGCAGTACTTC.

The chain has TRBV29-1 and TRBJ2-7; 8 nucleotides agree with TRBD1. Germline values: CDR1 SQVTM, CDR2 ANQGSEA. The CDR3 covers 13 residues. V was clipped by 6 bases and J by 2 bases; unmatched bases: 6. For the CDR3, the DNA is TGCAGCGTCGGACAGGGTCGGACCTACGAGCAGTACTTC. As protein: CSVGQGRTYEQYF.

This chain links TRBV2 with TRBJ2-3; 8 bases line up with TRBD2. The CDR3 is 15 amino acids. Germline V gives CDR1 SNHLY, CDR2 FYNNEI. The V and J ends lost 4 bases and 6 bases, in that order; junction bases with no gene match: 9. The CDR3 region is CASSALAGAGDTQYF. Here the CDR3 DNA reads TGTGCCAGCAGTGCCCTAGCGGGTGCGGGGGATACGCAGTATTTT. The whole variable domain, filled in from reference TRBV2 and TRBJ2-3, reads EPEVTQTPSHQVTQMGQEVILRCVPISNHLYFYWYRQILGQKVEFLVSFYNNEISEKSEIFDDQFSVERPDGSNFTLKIRSTKLEDSAMYFCASSALAGAGDTQYFGPGTRLTVL.

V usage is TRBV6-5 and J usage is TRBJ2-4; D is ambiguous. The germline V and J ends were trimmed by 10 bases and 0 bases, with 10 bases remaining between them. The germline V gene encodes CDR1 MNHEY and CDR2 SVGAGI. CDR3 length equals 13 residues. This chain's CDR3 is CATRTLAKNIQYF. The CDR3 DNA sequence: TGTGCCACAAGGACCCTAGCCAAAAACATTCAGTACTTC.

In nucleotides, the CDR3 is TGTGCCAGCAGAGACGCACCGAACACTGAAGCTTTCTTT. The encoded protein is CASRDAPNTEAFF. V and J are TRBV6-1 and TRBJ1-1; D remains ambiguous. The germline gives CDR1 MNHNS, CDR2 SASEGT. The CDR3 runs 13 residues. Deletions cut 6 bases from V and 1 base from J, with 9 bases between.

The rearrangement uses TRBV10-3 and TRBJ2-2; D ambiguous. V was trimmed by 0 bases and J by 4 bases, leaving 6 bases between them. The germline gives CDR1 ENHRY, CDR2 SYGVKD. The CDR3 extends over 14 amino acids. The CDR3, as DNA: TGTGCCATCAGTGAGTCTAGGACCACCGGGGAGCTGTTTTTT. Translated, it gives CAISESRTTGELFF.

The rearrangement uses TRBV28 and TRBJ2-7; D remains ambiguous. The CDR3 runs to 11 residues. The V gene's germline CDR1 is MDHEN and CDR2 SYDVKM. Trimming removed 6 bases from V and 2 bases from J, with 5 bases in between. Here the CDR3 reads CASRDAYEQYF. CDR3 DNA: TGTGCCAGCAGGGACGCCTACGAGCAGTACTTC.

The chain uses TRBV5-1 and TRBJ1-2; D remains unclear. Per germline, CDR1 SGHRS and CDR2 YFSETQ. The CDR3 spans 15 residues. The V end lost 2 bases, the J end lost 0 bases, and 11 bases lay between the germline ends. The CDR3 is CASSLGSETNYGYTF. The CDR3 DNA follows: TGCGCCAGCAGCTTAGGATCGGAGACTAACTATGGCTACACCTTC.

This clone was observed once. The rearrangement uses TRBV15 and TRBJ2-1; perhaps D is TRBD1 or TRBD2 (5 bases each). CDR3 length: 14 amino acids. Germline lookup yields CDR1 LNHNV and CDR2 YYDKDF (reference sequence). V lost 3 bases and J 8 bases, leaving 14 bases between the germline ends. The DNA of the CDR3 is TGTGCCACCAGCAGGGGGGAGCCGGAAGATGAGCAGTTCTTC. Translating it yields CATSRGEPEDEQFF.

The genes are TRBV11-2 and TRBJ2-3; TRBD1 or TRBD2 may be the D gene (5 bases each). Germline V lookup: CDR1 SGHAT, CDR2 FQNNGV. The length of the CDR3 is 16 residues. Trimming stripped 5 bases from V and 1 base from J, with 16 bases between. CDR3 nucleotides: TGTGCCAGCAGCATCCCAAGGGACGGTGGCACAGATACGCAGTATTTT. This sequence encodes CASSIPRDGGTDTQYF.

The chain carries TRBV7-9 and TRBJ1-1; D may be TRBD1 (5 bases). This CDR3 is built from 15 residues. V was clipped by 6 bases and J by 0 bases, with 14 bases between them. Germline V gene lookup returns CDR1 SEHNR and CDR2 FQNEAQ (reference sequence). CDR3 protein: CASRPPRAMNTEAFF. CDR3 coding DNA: TGTGCCAGCAGACCCCCCAGGGCAATGAACACTGAAGCTTTCTTT.

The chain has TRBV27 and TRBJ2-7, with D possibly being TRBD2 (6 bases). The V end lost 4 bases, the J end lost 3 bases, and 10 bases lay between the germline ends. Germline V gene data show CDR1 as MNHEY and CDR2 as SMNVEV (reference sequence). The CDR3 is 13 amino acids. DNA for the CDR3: TGTGCCAGCAGTTCAGGACTATACTACGAGCAGTACTTC. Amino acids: CASSSGLYYEQYF.

CDR3 sequence reads: CASSRQPGPQYEQYF. The CDR3 DNA follows: TGTGCCAGCAGCCGACAGCCGGGACCCCAATACGAGCAGTACTTC. J is TRBJ2-7 and V is TRBV14; D may be TRBD1 or TRBD2 (5 bases each). This CDR3 has 15 residues. V lost 4 bases to trimming and J lost 4 bases, with 17 bases between them. CDR1 is SGHDN and CDR2 is FVKESK in the germline V gene.